Below, 5 T cell receptor beta chains from the same sample are listed, as sequenced in a study of blood T cell repertoires in COVID-19. Assay: immunoSEQ multiplex PCR; the TCRdb copy retains only in-frame clones and omits some. The data show roughly 460,000 clones, with 80% to 90% seen just once and roughly 0.78% held by the top ten. The sequenced material came from peripheral blood. All receptors derive from a man aged 18 to 30 with COVID-19, enrolled during active disease.

This chain joins TRBV30 and TRBJ1-4, with a weak D call TRBD1 (6 bases). The ends were cut back, 4 bases at V and 10 bases at J, with 16 bases in the middle. The germline V gene encodes CDR1 GTSNPN and CDR2 SVGIG (reference sequence). The CDR3 spans 13 residues. The CDR3: CAWNREGLGKLFF. The CDR3 DNA reads TGTGCCTGGAACAGGGAGGGTTTGGGAAAACTGTTTTTT.

V gene TRBV15 combines with J gene TRBJ2-7, with 7 bases aligning to TRBD2. Germline V CDR1 and CDR2: LNHNV, YYDKDF (reference sequence). V was pared by 0 bases and J by 7 bases, with 9 bases of the junction left unmatched. The CDR3 spans 15 residues. CDR3 in DNA: TGTGCCACCAGCAGAGAGAGGGGTAGCGGGCAAGAGCAGTACTTC. Amino acid sequence: CATSRERGSGQEQYF.

This chain joins TRBV5-4 and TRBJ2-1; 8 nucleotides line up with TRBD2. This CDR3 is 15 amino acids long. CDR1 and CDR2 from the germline V gene are SGHNT and YYREEE (reference sequence). Trimming removed 4 bases from V and 7 bases from J; junction bases left unmatched: 10. DNA for the CDR3: TGTGCCAGCAGCCCTGGGGCGGGGGGAGGTAATGAGCAGTTCTTC. Translating gives CASSPGAGGGNEQFF.

The chain is built from TRBV29-1 and TRBJ1-1; 9 bases agree with TRBD1. The J segment lost 4 bases and the V segment lost 8 bases, leaving 8 bases of the junction unmatched. Germline V CDR1 and CDR2: SQVTM, ANQGSEA. CDR3 length: 13 residues. The CDR3 sequence is CSPLGQGSTEAFF. The CDR3 coding sequence is TGCAGCCCGCTCGGACAGGGGAGCACTGAAGCTTTCTTT.

The V gene is TRBV3-1 (or the pseudogene TRBV3-2), the J gene TRBJ2-2, with a tentative D call TRBD2 (6 bases). The CDR3 runs to 14 residues. V lost 6 bases and J lost 5, with 13 bases in between. Germline CDR1 is LGHDT and CDR2 is YNNKEL (reference sequence). In DNA form, the CDR3 reads TGTGCCAGCAGGATCGGGCGGGGTACCGGGGAGCTGTTTTTT. Translating gives CASRIGRGTGELFF.